This TCR beta chain was sequenced during a study of OX40 agonist ivuxolimab in advanced cancers. Study-level background: Across the patients, intravenous ivuxolimab was delivered every 2 weeks at 0.01 to 10 mg/kg. Partial responses were achieved by three patients: one hepatocellular carcinoma, two cutaneous melanoma. Study-wide findings and caveats: Antigen targets of the expanded peripheral T cells went undetermined.

Researchers took blood at baseline, on cycle 4 day 1, and on cycle 7 day 1. For this clone: Antigen: not known.

Some clones are missing from TCRdb's copy, which holds only in-frame ones; the method was immunoSEQ multiplex PCR. The data hold approximately 10,000 clones, with around 84% observed a single time. V trimming: 4 bases; J trimming: 0 bases; junction bases outside the gene matches: 11. The CDR3 spans 18 residues. Per the germline V gene, CDR1 is SNHLY and CDR2 is FYNNEI. The sample consisted of CD4+ or CD8+ T cells sorted from blood, taken in a trial of the OX40 agonist ivuxolimab. The sequence was collected from an adult with an advanced solid tumor such as melanoma, head and neck, liver or kidney cancer. The chain has TRBV2 and TRBJ2-3, with 9 nucleotides matching TRBD1. The CDR3, as DNA: TGTGCCAGCAGTGTTTACAGGGGGCTAGGGACAAGCACAGATACGCAGTATTTT. This encodes CASSVYRGLGTSTDTQYF. Based on the CDR3 plus reference TRBV2 and TRBJ2-3, the full variable domain is EPEVTQTPSHQVTQMGQEVILRCVPISNHLYFYWYRQILGQKVEFLVSFYNNEISEKSEIFDDQFSVERPDGSNFTLKIRSTKLEDSAMYFCASSVYRGLGTSTDTQYFGPGTRLTVL.